These 5 T cell receptor beta chains share one sample of origin, sequenced in a study of blood T cell repertoires in COVID-19. Repertoires were generated with immunoSEQ multiplex PCR, while TCRdb's copy carries only in-frame clones and drops some. The data show roughly 370,000 clones, roughly 89% seen once. The sequenced sample was PBMCs or T cells enriched from blood (not recorded which). The receptors here all came from a woman aged 45-65 years who had recovered from COVID-19.

The chain uses TRBV5-4 and TRBJ1-1; 9 positions agree with TRBD1. The germline gives CDR1 SGHNT, CDR2 YYREEE (reference sequence). After removal of 2 bases from V and 5 bases from J, the junction contained 4 bases not matched to a gene. The length of the CDR3 is 14 residues. DNA for the CDR3: TGTGCCAGCAGCTTTAACAGGGGGCCTACTGAAGCTTTCTTT. This translates into CASSFNRGPTEAFF.

The chain uses TRBV2 and TRBJ1-2, with no clear D. This CDR3 contains 12 residues. The germline CDR1 and CDR2 sequences are SNHLY and FYNNEI. The V end was cut by 2 bases, the J end by 7 bases, with 8 bases between. The CDR3 bases are TGTGCCAGCAGTGAAACACGAGGTGGCTACACCTTC. This translates into CASSETRGGYTF.

The chain links TRBV7-9 to TRBJ2-3; maybe TRBD2 (6 bases). The V and J ends lost 5 bases and 2 bases respectively, with 11 bases between them. The CDR3 loop spans 14 amino acids. Germline CDR1 is SEHNR and CDR2 is FQNEAQ (reference sequence). CDR3 nucleotide sequence: TGTGCCAGCAGCCGTAGCGGCTACACAGATACGCAGTATTTT. It yields the protein CASSRSGYTDTQYF.

The V gene is TRBV7-2, the J gene TRBJ2-5; TRBD2 matches 11 bases. CDR3 length: 15 residues. Per germline, CDR1 SGHTA and CDR2 FQGNSA. V lost 6 bases to trimming and J lost 2 bases; unmatched junction nucleotides: 5. As DNA, the CDR3 is TGTGCCAGCAGATTTAGCGGGGGGGTGCAAGAGACCCAGTACTTC. Translating it yields CASRFSGGVQETQYF. Drawing the rest from reference TRBV7-2 and TRBJ2-5, the complete variable domain is GAGVSQSPSNKVTEKGKDVELRCDPISGHTALYWYRQSLGQGLEFLIYFQGNSAPDKSGLPSDRFSAERTGGSVSTLTIQRTQQEDSAVYLCASRFSGGVQETQYFGPGTRLLVL.

V and J are TRBV11-1 and TRBJ1-1; D uncertain. There are 11 residues in the CDR3. Germline V CDR1 and CDR2: SGHAT, FQDESV (reference sequence). Trimming took 3 bases from V and 4 from J, leaving 3 bases between them. CDR3 amino acids: CASSFSTEAFF. The DNA for the CDR3 is TGTGCCAGCAGCTTCTCCACTGAAGCTTTCTTT. Full variable domain (outside the CDR3, taken from reference TRBV11-1 and TRBJ1-1): EAEVAQSPRYKITEKSQAVAFWCDPISGHATLYWYRQILGQGPELLVQFQDESVVDDSQLPKDRFSAERLKGVDSTLKIQPAELGDSAMYLCASSFSTEAFFGQGTRLTVV.